One sample yielded the 3 T cell receptor beta chains listed below, sequenced in a study of human T cells and chemical hapten exposure. Specified time point: patch test 1, 2 weeks after DPC sensitization. Treatment specified: therapeutic diphenylcyclopropenone sensitization with weekly scalp DPC. Each CDR3 protein is one row after TCRdb ran MiXCR on the RACE reads. The data hold around 120,000 distinct CDR3 sequences, with 9% to 14% observed a single time. Sequencing used whole blood, obtained in connection with sensitization to the hapten diphenylcyclopropenone (DPC). The receptors originated from a woman between 45 and 60 years old with alopecia areata. Some clones in this sample may be carry-over from other donors' samples.

This clonotype appeared many times. CDR3 residues: CASSFRDFSEQYF. For the CDR3, the DNA is TGTGCCAGCAGCTTCCGGGACTTTTCCGAGCAGTACTTC. V usage is TRBV7-6 and J usage is TRBJ2-7, with TRBD2 as a possible D gene (6 bases). V lost 3 bases to trimming and J lost 6 bases, with 12 bases between them. This CDR3 spans 13 amino acids. Germline V gene lookup returns CDR1 SGHVS and CDR2 FNYEAQ.

This clonotype appeared many times. This chain joins TRBV4-1 and TRBJ1-6; possible D gene TRBD1, 6 bases. The CDR3 contains 15 residues. V dropped 4 bases and J dropped 9 bases, with 16 bases sitting between them. The germline gives CDR1 MGHRA, CDR2 YSYEKL. The chain's CDR3 is CASSRAPGTPSPLHF. The CDR3 nucleotides are TGCGCCAGCAGCCGAGCCCCCGGGACACCTTCACCCCTCCACTTT.

This clonotype was found many times. This sequence joins TRBV5-4 and TRBJ2-2, with 11 bases that match TRBD1. The length of the CDR3 is 15 residues. The trim removed 4 bases at V and 2 bases at J, leaving 1 base unmatched. Germline CDR1 is SGHNT and CDR2 is YYREEE (reference sequence). CDR3 nucleotide sequence: TGTGCCAGCAGCAGGACAGGGGGCAACACCGGGGAGCTGTTTTTT. This translates into CASSRTGGNTGELFF.